Listed here is a single T cell receptor beta chain. These data come from a study of blood T cell repertoires in COVID-19. Study-wide background: COVID-19 samples from acute and convalescent phases originated in the United States, Italy and Spain. Nucleic acid was either cDNA or gDNA, and it came from T cells, B-cell-depleted T cells, or PBMCs.

CDR3 length equals 12 residues. Per the germline V gene, CDR1 is SEHNR and CDR2 is FQNEAQ (reference sequence). Trimming removed 5 bases at V and 6 bases at J, with 11 bases between. Per the original methods: By means of reference gene primer amplification, nucleated cell counts were estimated. TCRdb's copy holds only in-frame clones and misses some; the assay was immunoSEQ multiplex PCR. V and J calls and clone size are those listed in that table; D and trimming were worked out from the DNA. Here the sample spans around 44,000 clones, around 81% being singletons. This clonotype originated in a man in his forties with active or convalescent COVID-19. The chain employs TRBV7-9 and TRBJ2-7; TRBD2 is a possible D gene (5 bases). Sequenced: peripheral blood. CDR3 sequence: CASSLSEGEQYF. CDR3 sequence (DNA): TGTGCCAGCAGCCTTAGTGAGGGCGAGCAGTACTTC.